Following are 7 T cell receptor beta chains from one sample sequenced in a study of blood T cell repertoires in COVID-19. Some clones are missing from TCRdb's copy, which holds only in-frame ones; the method was immunoSEQ multiplex PCR. The data hold roughly 20,000 clones, with about 88% observed a single time. Sequencing was performed on peripheral blood. All receptors come from a human donor in a cohort sampled during active COVID-19.

The V gene is TRBV5-1, the J gene TRBJ1-4; the match to TRBD1 covers 9 bases. Looked up from germline, CDR1 is SGHRS and CDR2 is YFSETQ. V was clipped by 2 bases and J by 5 bases; unmatched bases: 4. The CDR3 covers 15 residues. The CDR3 sequence: CASSLQGALNEKLFF. The CDR3 nucleotides are TGCGCCAGCAGCTTACAGGGGGCCCTAAATGAAAAACTGTTTTTT.

The chain combines TRBV9 with TRBJ1-2; the D is unclear. V lost 3 bases and J lost 3, with 9 bases in between. CDR1 and CDR2 (germline): SGDLS, YYNGEE. The CDR3 runs 13 residues. The CDR3 spells CASSAPEHYGYTF. The CDR3, as DNA: TGTGCCAGCAGCGCCCCCGAGCACTATGGCTACACCTTC.

The V and J genes are TRBV18 and TRBJ1-2, with D hard to call. The CDR3 length is 14 residues. V lost 3 bases to trimming and J lost 4 bases, with 12 bases between them. Germline assignment: CDR1 KGHSH and CDR2 LQKENI. The CDR3 here is CASSPPKTGYGYTF. CDR3 DNA sequence: TGTGCCAGCTCACCGCCCAAGACGGGCTATGGCTACACCTTC.

V is TRBV28 and J is TRBJ1-5, with D perhaps TRBD1 (5 bases). The length of the CDR3 is 16 residues. Germline V CDR1 and CDR2: MDHEN, SYDVKM. Deletions cut 6 bases from V and 5 bases from J, with 20 bases between. CDR3 in amino acids: CASSPPRLGGDQPQHF. For the CDR3, the DNA is TGTGCCAGCAGCCCCCCCCGACTGGGGGGGGATCAGCCCCAGCATTTT.

This CDR3 is CASGTRGSINEQFF. The CDR3 DNA reads as TGTGCCAGCGGAACCCGCGGGAGCATAAATGAGCAGTTCTTC. The rearrangement links TRBV6-5 to TRBJ2-1, with 7 positions matching TRBD2. The V segment lost 8 bases and the J segment 7 bases; nucleotides outside the gene matches: 11. The germline gives CDR1 MNHEY, CDR2 SVGAGI. This CDR3 region has 14 residues.

This clone was recorded once. This chain links TRBV27 with TRBJ1-1, with 11 nucleotides matching TRBD1. J gave up 11 bases and V 5 bases, and 7 bases lay outside the gene matches. The CDR3 is made up of 13 amino acids. Germline V gene lookup returns CDR1 MNHEY and CDR2 SMNVEV (reference sequence). CDR3 sequence reads: CASSPAGTGGAFF. The CDR3 nucleotides are TGTGCCAGCAGTCCAGCCGGGACAGGGGGGGCTTTCTTT.

This clone was seen a single time. V gene TRBV2 combines with J gene TRBJ1-2; weak D call: TRBD1 (6 bases). This CDR3 contains 16 residues. V dropped 4 bases and J dropped 2 bases, with 17 bases sitting between them. The germline gives CDR1 SNHLY, CDR2 FYNNEI. The CDR3 nucleotides are TGTGCCAGCAGTGCCCGGGGGGGACAAATCAACTATGGCTACACCTTC. Residues: CASSARGGQINYGYTF.